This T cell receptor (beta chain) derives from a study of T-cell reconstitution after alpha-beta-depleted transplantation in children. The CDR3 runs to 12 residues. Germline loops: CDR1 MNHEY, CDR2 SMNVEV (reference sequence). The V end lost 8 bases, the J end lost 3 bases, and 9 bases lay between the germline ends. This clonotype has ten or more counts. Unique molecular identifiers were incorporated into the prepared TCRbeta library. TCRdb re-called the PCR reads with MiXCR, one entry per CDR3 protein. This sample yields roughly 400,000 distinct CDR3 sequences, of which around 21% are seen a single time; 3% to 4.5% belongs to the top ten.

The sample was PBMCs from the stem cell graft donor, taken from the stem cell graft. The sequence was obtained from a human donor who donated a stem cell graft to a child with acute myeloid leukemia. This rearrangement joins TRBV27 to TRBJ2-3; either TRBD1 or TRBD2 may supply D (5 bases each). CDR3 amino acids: CASAWGTDTQYF. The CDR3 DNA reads TGTGCCAGCGCCTGGGGGACAGATACGCAGTATTTT.